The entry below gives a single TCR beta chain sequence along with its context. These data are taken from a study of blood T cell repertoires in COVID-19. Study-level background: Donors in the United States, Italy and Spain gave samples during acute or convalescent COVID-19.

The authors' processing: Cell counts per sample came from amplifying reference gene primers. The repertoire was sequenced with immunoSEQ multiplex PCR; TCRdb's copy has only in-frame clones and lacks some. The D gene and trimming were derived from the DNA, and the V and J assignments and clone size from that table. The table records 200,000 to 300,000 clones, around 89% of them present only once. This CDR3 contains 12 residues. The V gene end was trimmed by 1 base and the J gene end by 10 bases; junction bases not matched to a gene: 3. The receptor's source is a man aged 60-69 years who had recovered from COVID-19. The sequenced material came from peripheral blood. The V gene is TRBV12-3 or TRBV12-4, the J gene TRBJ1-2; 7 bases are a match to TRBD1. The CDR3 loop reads CASSLDRGYYTF. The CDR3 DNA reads TGTGCCAGCAGTTTAGACAGGGGATACTACACCTTC.